This T cell receptor beta chain appears in the sequencing data of a study of cytomegalovirus exposure and HLA in healthy donors. CDR3 size: 13 residues. V was trimmed by 0 bases and J by 4 bases, leaving 4 bases between them. CDR1 and CDR2 (germline): MNHNY, SVGAGI (reference sequence). Here immunoSEQ multiplex PCR was the method, and the copy in TCRdb shows in-frame clones only, minus some. The sample lists 90,000 or so clones; 85% were seen once. Input material: PBMCs. The chain couples TRBV6-6 to TRBJ1-3; D is ambiguous. The clonotype was recovered from a man younger than 30 in good health and CMV-seropositive. This CDR3 reads CASSYSEGNTIYF. The CDR3 region has the DNA TGTGCCAGCAGTTACTCGGAGGGAAACACCATATATTTT.